These T cell receptor beta chains were read from a single sample in a study of OX40 agonist ivuxolimab in advanced cancers. Libraries were prepared by immunoSEQ multiplex PCR; TCRdb keeps only in-frame clonotypes and omits some of them. The data show tens of thousands of clones, around 84% seen once. This specimen consisted of CD4+ or CD8+ T cells sorted from blood, obtained in a trial of the OX40 agonist ivuxolimab. The receptors derive from an adult with an advanced solid tumor such as melanoma, head and neck, liver or kidney cancer. The CDR3 runs from the conserved cysteine through the conserved F or W. The order of the fields is J gene, D gene, clone size, V gene, CDR3 protein, CDR3 DNA. D genes are given only for firm matches. Only part of the rows carry a size: once, few, many, or a class if the clone is expanded.

TRBJ2-1 - few TRBV11-2 CASSLGGASWIGEQFF TGTGCCAGCAGCTTAGGGGGGGCTAGCTGGATAGGAGAGCAGTTCTTC
TRBJ1-3 - few TRBV7-9 CASSRGEDTIYF TGTGCCAGCAGCCGGGGGGAGGACACCATATATTTT
TRBJ2-7 TRBD2 - TRBV7-2 CASSFNSGGAYEQYF TGTGCCAGCAGCTTTAATAGCGGGGGGGCCTACGAGCAGTACTTC
TRBJ1-5 - - TRBV28 CASTLRLYRQTAQHF TGTGCCAGCACCTTAAGATTGTACAGGCAGACGGCCCAGCATTTT
TRBJ2-7 TRBD2 - TRBV11-2 CASSPFAAGGNYEQYF TGTGCCAGCAGCCCGTTCGCAGCGGGGGGAAACTACGAGCAGTACTTC
TRBJ2-7 - - TRBV6-1 CASSPQQGAYEQYF TGTGCCAGCAGCCCCCAACAGGGCGCCTACGAGCAGTACTTC
TRBJ2-7 - - TRBV19 CASQGTSAEQYF TGTGCCAGCCAGGGAACTAGTGCCGAGCAGTACTTC
TRBJ1-1 - - TRBV11-2 CASSSPGAFF TGTGCCAGCAGCTCCCCAGGGGCTTTCTTT
TRBJ1-2 - - TRBV5-6 CASSRGENRGRNYGYTF TGTGCCAGCAGCCGAGGGGAGAATCGGGGTAGAAACTATGGCTACACCTTC
TRBJ1-3 - - TRBV7-9 CASSLPWGSGNTIYF TGTGCCAGCAGCTTACCCTGGGGCTCTGGAAACACCATATATTTT
TRBJ1-2 - - TRBV4-3 CASSQDRSGAYGYTF TGCGCCAGCAGCCAAGATCGTTCAGGGGCCTATGGCTACACCTTC
TRBJ2-3 TRBD2 - TRBV14 CASSHRLAGGTRDTQYF TGTGCCAGCAGCCACCGACTAGCGGGGGGGACTAGAGATACGCAGTATTTT
TRBJ1-5 TRBD1 - TRBV5-6 CASSKKDREVLPQHF TGTGCCAGCAGCAAAAAGGACAGGGAGGTACTGCCCCAGCATTTT
TRBJ2-7 - - TRBV5-6 CASSWGGSYEQYF TGTGCCAGCAGTTGGGGCGGCTCCTACGAGCAGTACTTC
TRBJ2-1 - - TRBV28 CASSTEPTYNEQFF TGTGCCAGCAGTACCGAGCCAACCTACAATGAGCAGTTCTTC
TRBJ2-7 TRBD2 - TRBV19 CASSITSGNSYEQYF TGTGCCAGTAGTATAACTAGCGGGAATTCCTACGAGCAGTACTTC
TRBJ1-1 - few TRBV19 CASKGENTEAFF TGTGCCAGTAAGGGCGAAAACACTGAAGCTTTCTTT
TRBJ2-7 TRBD2 - TRBV7-9 CASSLAGTSGTACHF TGTGCCAGCAGCTTAGCAGGGACTAGCGGGACCGCTTGCCACTTC
TRBJ1-2 TRBD1 - TRBV10-3 CAISAPGQGPYGYTF TGTGCCATCAGTGCCCCGGGACAGGGTCCCTATGGCTACACCTTC
TRBJ2-3 TRBD1 few TRBV5-5 CASTSSRDRGTDTQYF TGTGCCAGCACTTCGAGCCGGGACAGGGGGACAGATACGCAGTATTTT
TRBJ2-1 - - TRBV23-1 CASSQSCTSNGETYNEQFF TGCGCCAGCAGTCAATCCTGTACCTCGAACGGGGAAACCTACAATGAGCAGTTCTTC
TRBJ1-3 TRBD1 - TRBV6-6 CASRVTGTGNTIYF TGTGCCAGCAGAGTGACAGGGACTGGAAACACCATATATTTT
TRBJ2-2 TRBD1 - TRBV11-2 CASSLVSGTVNTGELFF TGTGCCAGCAGCTTAGTTTCCGGGACAGTGAACACCGGGGAGCTGTTTTTT
TRBJ1-5 - - TRBV7-2 CASSLGSGNQPQHF TGTGCCAGCTCCCTGGGTTCGGGAAATCAGCCCCAGCATTTT
TRBJ1-1 - few TRBV5-1 CASSLGMNTEAFF TGCGCCAGCAGTTTGGGTATGAACACTGAAGCTTTCTTT
TRBJ1-1 - - TRBV29-1 CSTSTGGSEAFF TGCAGCACGTCCACGGGAGGTTCTGAAGCTTTCTTT
TRBJ2-5 - - TRBV2 CASSDVVVGETQYF TGTGCCAGCAGTGATGTGGTAGTTGGCGAGACCCAGTACTTC
TRBJ2-7 TRBD1 - TRBV15 CATSRGRRTGRISEQYF TGTGCCACCAGCAGGGGGCGTAGGACAGGGCGAATCTCCGAGCAGTACTTC
TRBJ2-2 TRBD2 - TRBV18 CASSEGLANTGELFF TGTGCCAGCTCCGAGGGACTAGCGAACACCGGGGAGCTGTTTTTT
TRBJ2-1 TRBD2 once TRBV7-6 CASSSRVAGGYNEQFF TGTGCCAGCAGCTCCCGGGTGGCGGGGGGTTACAATGAGCAGTTCTTC
TRBJ2-1 - - TRBV30 CAWRREYNEQFF TGTGCCTGGAGACGGGAGTACAATGAGCAGTTCTTC
TRBJ2-5 TRBD1 - TRBV6-1 CASRRQGALETQYF TGTGCCAGCAGGCGACAGGGTGCACTGGAGACCCAGTACTTC
TRBJ1-4 - - TRBV5-1 CASSPNDAGEKLFF TGCGCCAGCAGCCCAAACGACGCGGGGGAAAAACTGTTTTTT
TRBJ1-2 TRBD1 few TRBV5-5 CASTLSGGRGPTYYGYTF TGTGCCAGCACCTTAAGTGGGGGCAGGGGGCCAACCTACTATGGCTACACCTTC
TRBJ2-7 TRBD2 - TRBV7-8 CASSLQNSGFSYEQYF TGTGCCAGCAGCTTACAAAATAGCGGGTTCTCCTACGAGCAGTACTTC
TRBJ1-6 - - TRBV1 CTSSHPRGKVDSPLHF TGCACCAGCAGCCACCCTCGCGGGAAGGTCGATTCACCCCTCCACTTT
TRBJ2-1 TRBD2 - TRBV6-6 CASHVTSGGINEQFF TGTGCCAGCCATGTGACCAGCGGGGGGATTAATGAGCAGTTCTTC
TRBJ1-4 - - TRBV12-5 CASGLGGASEKLFF TGTGCTAGTGGTTTGGGGGGGGCATCGGAAAAACTGTTTTTT
TRBJ2-1 - - TRBV5-1 CASSLDLTSSYNEQFF TGCGCCAGCAGCTTGGACCTTACCAGCTCCTACAATGAGCAGTTCTTC
TRBJ1-6 - few TRBV7-9 CASSLRLGVGSSYNSPLHF TGTGCCAGCAGTCTACGCTTAGGGGTAGGGAGCTCCTATAATTCACCCCTCCACTTT
TRBJ1-2 - once TRBV28 CASSVSYGYTF TGTGCCAGCAGCGTTAGCTATGGCTACACCTTC
TRBJ1-2 - - TRBV19 CASSMGTRRPGYTF TGTGCCAGTAGTATGGGTACACGGAGACCTGGCTACACCTTC
TRBJ2-1 TRBD2 - TRBV4-1 CASSSQAGDYEQFF TGCGCCAGCAGCTCCCAGGCGGGAGACTATGAGCAGTTCTTC
TRBJ1-6 - - TRBV4-1 CASSQSPSYNSPLHF TGCGCCAGCAGCCAATCCCCCTCCTATAATTCACCCCTCCACTTT
TRBJ1-5 - - TRBV6-5 CASSYGAGVQPQHF TGTGCCAGCAGTTACGGGGCAGGGGTACAGCCCCAGCATTTT
TRBJ1-2 - - TRBV7-3 CASSLVKTGYTF TGTGCCAGCAGCTTAGTGAAGACCGGCTACACCTTC
TRBJ2-2 - - TRBV28 CASSLWGSAPVKRVRGTGELFF TGTGCCAGCAGTTTATGGGGGTCTGCGCCAGTCAAGCGAGTACGTGGGACCGGGGAGCTGTTTTTT
TRBJ1-6 - - TRBV19 CASSIRELGSPLHF TGTGCCAGTAGTATCCGGGAGTTGGGATCACCCCTCCACTTT
TRBJ2-3 - - TRBV7-7 CASSLGGRRADTQYF TGTGCCAGCAGCTTGGGGGGGCGGAGGGCAGATACGCAGTATTTT
TRBJ2-3 TRBD1 few TRBV7-8 CASSLRQGQSTDTQYF TGTGCCAGCAGCTTAAGACAGGGTCAAAGCACAGATACGCAGTATTTT
TRBJ1-6 - few TRBV6-5 CASMRVGNSPLHF TGTGCCAGCATGAGGGTGGGTAATTCACCCCTCCACTTT
TRBJ2-1 TRBD2 once TRBV5-4 CASSLGLAGGAYNEQFF TGTGCCAGCAGCTTGGGGCTAGCGGGAGGGGCCTACAATGAGCAGTTCTTC
TRBJ1-2 - few TRBV6-1 CASSDKGNYGYTF TGTGCCAGCAGTGACAAGGGGAACTATGGCTACACCTTC